This T cell receptor (beta chain) was obtained from a study of immune heterogeneity within non-small cell lung tumors. Study-level background: The tumors comprised a handful of squamous cell carcinomas, under 13 non-squamous carcinomas and 1 not otherwise specified.

General study findings and limits: Correlation analysis showed that local T-cell clonality was moderately but significantly associated with local tumor mutational burden (R 0.3 to 0.4). Alongside site-unique high-frequency clones, identical dominant CDR3 beta clonotypes recurred across tumor sites within a patient.

The template consisted of bulk tumor genomic DNA, with roughly 0.6 ug used per sample. Spaced far apart, several biopsies were taken from each primary tumor during surgery. Curative surgical treatment was performed in patients who had newly diagnosed, untreated non-small cell lung cancer. In its sample, this clonotype is medium-sized (0.01 to 0.1%). Antigen: not known. In a multiplex PCR, 32 V and 13 J primers amplified TCR beta CDR3. MiXCR, applied by TCRdb to the multiplex PCR reads, yields one record per CDR3 protein. The sample holds about 10,000 distinct CDR3 sequences, roughly 29% seen once. This TCR derives from a woman aged 45 to 65 with non-small cell lung cancer. What was sequenced was lung tumor tissue.

CDR3 amino acids: CASSPLTGWSGELFF. As DNA, the CDR3 is TGTGCCAGCTCACCTCTAACAGGGTGGAGCGGGGAGCTGTTTTTT. This rearrangement joins TRBV18 to TRBJ2-2; D perhaps matches TRBD1 (6 bases). Germline CDR1 is KGHSH and CDR2 is LQKENI. V lost 3 bases, J lost 7 bases, and 15 bases lay in between. CDR3 length: 15 residues.